The T cell receptor beta chain described here comes from a study of T cells after yellow fever vaccination. Across the whole study: SMART-Seq v4 Ultra Low Input handled preparation of low-cell-number fractions. Overall study findings and caveats: Some clonotypes, a small share, were shared between CD4 and CD8 compartments.

Germline loops: CDR1 MDHEN, CDR2 SYDVKM. This CDR3 has 15 residues. V lost 3 bases to trimming and J lost 1 base, with 11 bases between them. With regard to this clonotype: Antigen unknown.

Synthesis of TCR cDNA relied on 5'RACE template switching, which attached a universal primer site and UMIs. A single record per CDR3 protein comes from TCRdb applying MiXCR to the 5' RACE reads. The repertoire consists of 100,000 to 150,000 distinct CDR3 sequences, with more than 6.5% occurring once and the leading ten covering 2% to 3%. The sequence derives from a man between 18 and 35 years old who received the YFV17D yellow fever vaccine. The sequenced sample was CD4+ T cells sorted from PBMCs, obtained roughly 10 days after the first yellow fever vaccination. The chain couples TRBV28 to TRBJ2-3, with D possibly matching TRBD2 (5 bases). DNA for the CDR3: TGTGCCAGCAGTTTTCCCGGGGATCGCACAGATACGCAGTATTTT. This gives the protein CASSFPGDRTDTQYF.